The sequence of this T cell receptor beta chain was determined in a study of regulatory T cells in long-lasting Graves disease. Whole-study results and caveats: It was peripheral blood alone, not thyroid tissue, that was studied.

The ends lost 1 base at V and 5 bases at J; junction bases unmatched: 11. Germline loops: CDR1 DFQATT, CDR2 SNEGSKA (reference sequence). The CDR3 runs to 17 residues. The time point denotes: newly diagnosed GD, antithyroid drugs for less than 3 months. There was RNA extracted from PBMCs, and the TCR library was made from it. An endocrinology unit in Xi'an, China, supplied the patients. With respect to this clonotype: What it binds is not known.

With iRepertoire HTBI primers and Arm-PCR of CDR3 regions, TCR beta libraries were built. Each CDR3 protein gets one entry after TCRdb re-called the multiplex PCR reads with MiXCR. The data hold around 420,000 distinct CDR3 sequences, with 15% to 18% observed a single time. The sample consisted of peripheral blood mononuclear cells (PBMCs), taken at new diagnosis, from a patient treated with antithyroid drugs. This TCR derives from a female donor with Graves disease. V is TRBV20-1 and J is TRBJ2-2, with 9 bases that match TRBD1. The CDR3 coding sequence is TGCAGTGCTAGAGCAAAGAGGAGACAGGGGGTAACCGGGGAGCTGTTTTTT. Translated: CSARAKRRQGVTGELFF.